This T cell receptor beta chain was sequenced in a study of technical replicates of blood from a few donors. Trimming took 5 bases from V and 8 from J, leaving 19 bases between them. The germline V gene has CDR1 KGHSH and CDR2 LQKENI. This CDR3 region has 16 residues. Profiling relied on immunoSEQ multiplex PCR, and the TCRdb table lists in-frame clones only, not all of them. The sample lists roughly 90,000 clones; 85% to 95% were seen once. The sequenced sample consisted of T cells isolated from PBMCs. The origin of this receptor is a human donor in good health. This chain joins TRBV18 and TRBJ1-6, with a tentative D call TRBD1 (5 bases). Written as DNA, the CDR3 is TGTGCCAGCTCATACGGTAGGGAGGGGTGGGATTCACCCCTCCACTTT. Amino acid sequence: CASSYGREGWDSPLHF.